A single sample gave rise to the 6 T cell receptor beta chains below, sequenced in a study of CD8 T cell repertoires and HIV-1 epitope variants (dated by TCRdb to the early 2020s). Library method: the immunoSEQ multiplex PCR assay. TCRdb holds this immuneACCESS table with in-frame rearrangements only. Some clones are missing; in checked studies, unresolved V genes explain under half, and the rest has no known cause. The sample contains some 87,000 clones, roughly four fifths of them found a single time. Together, the top ten hold roughly 25% of the sample. The sequenced sample consisted of uncultured baseline CD8+ T cells from peripheral blood mononuclear cells (PBMCs). These receptors originate from a male donor with HIV.

V usage is TRBV7-2 and J usage is TRBJ2-1, with unresolved D. V lost 4 bases and J 8 bases, leaving 12 bases between the germline ends. CDR1 is SGHTA and CDR2 is FQGNSA in the germline V gene. The CDR3 totals 13 residues. The CDR3 DNA follows: TGTGCCAGCAGCTCGCGACCCCCTGATGAGCAGTTCTTC. Translated: CASSSRPPDEQFF.

The chain links TRBV19 to TRBJ1-1; a weak D match, TRBD1 (6 bases). Germline V gene lookup returns CDR1 LNHDA and CDR2 SQIVND (reference sequence). The CDR3 runs 14 residues. V lost 7 bases, J lost 3 bases, and 15 bases lay in between. Written as DNA, the CDR3 is TGTGCCAGTATGGAAGGGGGGATTCACACTGAAGCTTTCTTT. Amino acid sequence: CASMEGGIHTEAFF. The whole variable domain, remainder taken from reference TRBV19 and TRBJ1-1, is DGGITQSPKYLFRKEGQNVTLSCEQNLNHDAMYWYRQDPGQGLRLIYYSQIVNDFQKGDIAEGYSVSREKKESFPLTVTSAQKNPTAFYLCASMEGGIHTEAFFGQGTRLTVV.

The chain combines TRBV5-6 with TRBJ2-7; unclear D gene. Germline CDR1 SGHDT, CDR2 YYEEEE. V gave up 1 base and J gave up 5 bases, with 10 bases separating them. CDR3 size: 13 residues. DNA for the CDR3: TGTGCCAGCAGCTTGTTAACCCGGGACGAGCAGTACTTC. This codes for CASSLLTRDEQYF.

This chain links TRBV5-5 with TRBJ2-7, with D unresolved. Trimming cost V 4 bases and J 1 base, with 21 bases left between them. This CDR3 contains 17 residues. The germline CDR1 and CDR2 sequences are SGHKS and YYEKEE (reference sequence). CDR3 sequence reads: CASSRLSVGSISYEQYF. For the CDR3, the DNA is TGTGCCAGCAGCCGCCTTAGTGTGGGCTCCATTTCCTACGAGCAGTACTTC.

This clone has just a few counts. V is TRBV28 and J is TRBJ2-1; D gene unclear. V gave up 6 bases and J gave up 0 bases, with 15 bases separating them. This CDR3 spans 16 amino acids. CDR1 is MDHEN and CDR2 is SYDVKM in the germline V gene. Here the CDR3 reads CASSYKRRSSYNEQFF. The DNA of the CDR3 is TGTGCCAGCAGCTATAAGAGGCGGAGCTCCTACAATGAGCAGTTCTTC.

V is TRBV4-2 and J is TRBJ2-7; unclear D gene. V lost 4 bases to trimming and J lost 4 bases, with 11 bases between them. The germline V gene encodes CDR1 LGHNA and CDR2 YNFKEQ. The CDR3 sequence is 13 residues long. CDR3 residues: CASSLRTGYEQYF. The CDR3, as DNA: TGTGCCAGCAGCCTCCGGACCGGATACGAGCAGTACTTC.